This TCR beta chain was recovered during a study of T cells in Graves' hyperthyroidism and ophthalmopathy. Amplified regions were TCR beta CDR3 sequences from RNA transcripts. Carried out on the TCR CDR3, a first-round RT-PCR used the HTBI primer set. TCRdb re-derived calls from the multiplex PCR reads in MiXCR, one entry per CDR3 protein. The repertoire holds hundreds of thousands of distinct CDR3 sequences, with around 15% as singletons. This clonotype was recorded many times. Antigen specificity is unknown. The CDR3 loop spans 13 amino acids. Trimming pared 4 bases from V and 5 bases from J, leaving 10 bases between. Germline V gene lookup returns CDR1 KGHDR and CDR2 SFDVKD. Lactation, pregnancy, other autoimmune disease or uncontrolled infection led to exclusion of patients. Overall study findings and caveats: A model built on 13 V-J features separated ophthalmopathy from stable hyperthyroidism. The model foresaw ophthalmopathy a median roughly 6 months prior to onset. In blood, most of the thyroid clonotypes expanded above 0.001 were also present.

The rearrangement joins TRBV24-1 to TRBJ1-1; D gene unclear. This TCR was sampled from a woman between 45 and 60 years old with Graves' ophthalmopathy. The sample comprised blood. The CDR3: CATSEARTTEAFF. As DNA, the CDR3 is TGTGCCACCAGTGAAGCACGGACGACTGAAGCTTTCTTT.